This T cell receptor (beta chain) was obtained from a study of graft-versus-host responses after intestinal transplantation. Study overall: For two to four years after anti-thymocyte globulin induction, all recipients took tacrolimus and steroids.

On this clone itself: Its antigen is undetermined.

The protocol was immunoSEQ multiplex PCR, while the TCRdb copy is restricted to in-frame clones and leaves out a portion. The table lists 80,000 to 95,000 clones, 93% of them singletons. Looked up from germline, CDR1 is MNHNY and CDR2 is SVGAGI (reference sequence). CDR3 length equals 16 residues. With 2 bases removed from V and 0 bases from J, the gap between germline ends came to 11 bases. Sequenced here: unstimulated CD8+ T cells sorted from spleen or lymph node cells, sampled before intestinal transplant. The TCR sequence derives from a human donor who received an intestinal transplant. V usage is TRBV6-6 and J usage is TRBJ2-1; D ambiguous. The CDR3 reads CASSYPDLGSYNEQFF. CDR3 DNA sequence: TGTGCCAGCAGTTACCCTGACCTAGGCTCCTACAATGAGCAGTTCTTC.